This entry lists 29 T cell receptor beta chains sequenced from one sample in a study of T cells in Graves' hyperthyroidism and ophthalmopathy. Amplified TCR beta CDR3 regions derived from RNA transcripts. HTBI primers drove first-round RT-PCR of the TCR CDR3. MiXCR was run by TCRdb on the multiplex PCR reads, yielding one entry per CDR3 protein. The sample contains a few hundred thousand distinct CDR3 sequences, 20% to 25% of which appear only once. Sequenced material: blood. The source is a man aged 50 or older with Graves' hyperthyroidism.

In this sample, this clonotype turned up a few times. This chain connects TRBV19 to TRBJ2-2; D is undetermined. CDR3 length: 15 residues. Germline V gene lookup returns CDR1 LNHDA and CDR2 SQIVND (reference sequence). Trimming pared 5 bases from V and 3 bases from J, leaving 13 bases between. CDR3 region: CASSPSRGYTGELFF. CDR3 nucleotide sequence: TGTGCCAGTAGTCCCTCCCGAGGCTACACCGGGGAGCTGTTTTTT.

This clonotype was counted many times. CDR3 in amino acids: CASSLTSGGEQFF. As DNA, the CDR3 is TGTGCCAGCAGCTTAACGAGCGGGGGTGAGCAGTTCTTC. The V call is TRBV7-9, the J call TRBJ2-1, with 8 bases matching TRBD2. The ends lost 2 bases at V and 9 bases at J; junction bases unmatched: 3. The CDR3 runs 13 residues. Germline V CDR1 and CDR2: SEHNR, FQNEAQ (reference sequence).

The chain couples TRBV6-1 to TRBJ1-6; 7 bases match TRBD1. The CDR3 contains 18 residues. Per the germline V gene, CDR1 is MNHNS and CDR2 is SASEGT. Trimming cost V 6 bases and J 0 bases; bases outside gene matches: 11. The CDR3 reads CASRRNTGTASYNSPLHF. DNA of the CDR3: TGTGCCAGCAGACGCAATACCGGGACAGCCTCCTATAATTCACCCCTCCACTTT.

The V call is TRBV20-1, the J call TRBJ2-1; D possibly corresponds to TRBD2 (5 bases). CDR3 length: 15 residues. V lost 1 base, J lost 3 bases, and 13 bases lay in between. Germline V CDR1 and CDR2: DFQATT, SNEGSKA (reference sequence). The CDR3 sequence is CSARGPYGDYNEQFF. The DNA of the CDR3 is TGCAGTGCTAGAGGACCCTACGGGGACTACAATGAGCAGTTCTTC.

The CDR3 protein is CASSSRGFQTQYF. The DNA of the CDR3 is TGTGCCAGCAGCTCTAGAGGGTTCCAGACCCAGTACTTC. The chain uses TRBV7-3 and TRBJ2-5; D is possibly TRBD2 (5 bases). Per germline, CDR1 SGHTA and CDR2 FQGTGA. CDR3 length equals 13 residues. Between the trimmed V and J ends, which lost 4 bases and 6 bases, there was a span of 12 bases.

This clonotype was found a few times. The chain carries TRBV2 and TRBJ1-5; a weak D match, TRBD1 (5 bases). Germline-derived CDR1 and CDR2 are SNHLY and FYNNEI. The CDR3 is 15 residues long. With 4 bases removed from V and 4 bases from J, the gap between germline ends came to 14 bases. The CDR3: CASSAQVGGNQPQHF. CDR3 nucleotides: TGTGCCAGCAGTGCACAGGTGGGAGGGAATCAGCCCCAGCATTTT.

There are a few counts of this clonotype. The rearrangement uses TRBV29-1 and TRBJ1-5, with 8 bases identical to TRBD1. There are 13 residues in the CDR3. J was trimmed by 1 base and V by 4 bases; bases with no gene match: 0. Germline CDR1 SQVTM, CDR2 ANQGSEA. DNA for the CDR3: TGCAGCGTTGGGACAGGGAGCAATCAGCCCCAGCATTTT. Translation: CSVGTGSNQPQHF.

This clonotype was seen ten or more times. V gene TRBV29-1 combines with J gene TRBJ1-1, with 8 bases fitting TRBD1. The CDR3 contains 12 residues. Germline V gene lookup returns CDR1 SQVTM and CDR2 ANQGSEA. The V segment lost 4 bases and the J segment 5 bases; nucleotides outside the gene matches: 3. The CDR3: CSVGQGITEAFF. DNA for the CDR3: TGCAGCGTTGGACAGGGGATAACTGAAGCTTTCTTT.

The table lists this clonotype with a few counts. The chain recombines TRBV29-1 with TRBJ2-3; D is unclear. CDR3 length: 10 residues. The V end was cut by 7 bases, the J end by 3 bases, with 5 bases between. The germline CDR1 and CDR2 sequences are SQVTM and ANQGSEA. This CDR3 is CSAKTDTQYF. As DNA, the CDR3 is TGCAGCGCGAAAACAGATACGCAGTATTTT.

At least ten counts were recorded for this clonotype. The chain is built from TRBV5-1 and TRBJ2-1; 10 bases line up with TRBD1. Per germline, CDR1 SGHRS and CDR2 YFSETQ. The CDR3 is 15 amino acids. V lost 2 bases and J lost 5; bases outside the gene matches: 4. The CDR3 spells CASSFGQGGHNEQFF. In DNA form, the CDR3 reads TGCGCCAGCAGCTTCGGACAGGGGGGACACAATGAGCAGTTCTTC. Together with reference TRBV5-1 and TRBJ2-1, the CDR3 gives the full variable domain: KAGVTQTPRYLIKTRGQQVTLSCSPISGHRSVSWYQQTPGQGLQFLFEYFSETQRNKGNFPGRFSGRQFSNSRSEMNVSTLELGDSALYLCASSFGQGGHNEQFFGPGTRLTVL.

This clonotype was detected a few times. The V gene is TRBV20-1, the J gene TRBJ1-1; tentatively, D is TRBD1 (5 bases). The germline V and J ends were trimmed by 4 bases and 4 bases, with 16 bases remaining between them. CDR3 size: 14 residues. Germline V CDR1 and CDR2: DFQATT, SNEGSKA (reference sequence). The CDR3: CSAKRGEMITEAFF. In DNA, the CDR3 is TGCAGTGCTAAGCGGGGGGAAATGATCACTGAAGCTTTCTTT.

The genes are TRBV29-1 and TRBJ1-2; the D is unclear. Germline V gene sequence: CDR1 SQVTM, CDR2 ANQGSEA. This CDR3 contains 13 residues. V was trimmed by 3 bases and J by 4 bases, leaving 12 bases between them. CDR3 nucleotide sequence: TGCAGCGTTGATGGTACCGTCGGCTATGGCTACACCTTC. It is translated as CSVDGTVGYGYTF.

The chain couples TRBV3-1 to TRBJ1-4, with D tentatively TRBD1 (5 bases). The CDR3 consists of 14 residues. Germline loops: CDR1 LGHDT, CDR2 YNNKEL (reference sequence). V shed 0 bases and J shed 10 bases, with 12 bases lying between them. CDR3 sequence reads: CASSQDIGARKLFF. The DNA of the CDR3 is TGTGCCAGCAGCCAAGATATAGGGGCTCGAAAACTGTTTTTT. Full variable domain (missing parts from reference TRBV3-1 and TRBJ1-4): DTAVSQTPKYLVTQMGNDKSIKCEQNLGHDTMYWYKQDSKKFLKIMFSYNNKELIINETVPNRFSPKSPDKAHLNLHINSLELGDSAVYFCASSQDIGARKLFFGSGTQLSVL.

This clonotype was picked up many times. This chain connects TRBV11-2 to TRBJ1-2; D call uncertain. Germline values: CDR1 SGHAT, CDR2 FQNNGV. The length of the CDR3 is 12 residues. Trimming pared 1 base from V and 7 bases from J, leaving 7 bases between. The CDR3 coding sequence is TGTGCCAGCAGCTTAGTGGGGTTTGGCTACACCTTC. Translating it yields CASSLVGFGYTF.

As regards this clonotype: One end of the junction does not line up with germline, which may come from a read error. This chain uses TRBV7-8 with TRBJ2-5, with 7 nucleotides matching TRBD1. Germline loops: CDR1 SGHVS, CDR2 FQNEAQ. This CDR3 region has 12 residues. The chain's CDR3 is CASSLQGEIQYF. The CDR3 region has the DNA TGTGCCAGCAGCTTACAGGGGGAGATCCAGTACTTC.

In this sample, this clonotype turned up a few times. This sequence joins TRBV5-1 and TRBJ2-7; 7 bases are shared with TRBD1. V trimming: 4 bases; J trimming: 4 bases; junction bases outside the gene matches: 11. Germline-derived CDR1 and CDR2 are SGHRS and YFSETQ. The CDR3 spans 15 residues. The CDR3: CASSVRDSTSYEQYF. In nucleotides, the CDR3 is TGCGCCAGCAGCGTCCGGGACAGTACGTCGTACGAGCAGTACTTC. Using reference TRBV5-1 and TRBJ2-7 for the parts outside the CDR3, the full variable domain is KAGVTQTPRYLIKTRGQQVTLSCSPISGHRSVSWYQQTPGQGLQFLFEYFSETQRNKGNFPGRFSGRQFSNSRSEMNVSTLELGDSALYLCASSVRDSTSYEQYFGPGTRLTVT.

This chain links TRBV29-1 with TRBJ2-1; 7 positions agree with TRBD2. CDR1 is SQVTM, CDR2 ANQGSEA, per germline. The V segment lost 7 bases and the J segment 7 bases; nucleotides outside the gene matches: 13. The CDR3 is 14 residues long. CDR3 nucleotides: TGCAGCGCCCGGCGGACGGGAGGCTTTAATGAGCAGTTCTTC. Translating it yields CSARRTGGFNEQFF.

V gene TRBV7-3 combines with J gene TRBJ2-7; TRBD2 matches at 13 bases. Germline assignment: CDR1 SGHTA and CDR2 FQGTGA. After removal of 6 bases from V and 7 bases from J, the junction contained 6 bases not matched to a gene. This CDR3 contains 14 residues. DNA for the CDR3: TGTGCCAGCAGTCTGGGACTAGCGGGATGGGAGCAGTACTTC. Its translation: CASSLGLAGWEQYF.

This clonotype has at least ten counts. This rearrangement joins TRBV11-1 to TRBJ2-7, with a tentative D call TRBD1 (7 bases). Trimming took 3 bases from V and 2 from J, leaving 14 bases between them. Germline CDR1 reads SGHAT; CDR2 reads FQDESV (reference sequence). The CDR3 has 15 amino acids. The CDR3 DNA reads as TGTGCCAGCAGCTTGCGGGGACAGCCGACCTACGAGCAGTACTTC. Translating gives CASSLRGQPTYEQYF.

This clonotype was counted between two and nine times. The chain links TRBV7-9 to TRBJ1-2; TRBD1 matches 7 bases. V trimming: 5 bases; J trimming: 7 bases; junction bases outside the gene matches: 10. From germline, CDR1 is SEHNR and CDR2 FQNEAQ (reference sequence). This CDR3 comprises 14 residues. The CDR3 nucleotides are TGTGCCAGCAGCCCCCCCAGGGGGGTCGGTGGCTACACCTTC. Its protein product is CASSPPRGVGGYTF.

This clonotype came up a few times. The chain uses TRBV7-8 and TRBJ1-1; 8 positions agree with TRBD1. This CDR3 is 14 amino acids long. J gave up 6 bases and V 5 bases, and 8 bases lay outside the gene matches. In germline, CDR1 is SGHVS, CDR2 FQNEAQ. The CDR3 coding sequence is TGTGCCAGCAGCCCAGGGGGACAGGATGCTGAAGCTTTCTTT. Translating it yields CASSPGGQDAEAFF.

The chain is built from TRBV6-5 and TRBJ2-5, with 10 bases fitting TRBD2. The CDR3 has 16 residues. V trimming: 1 base; J trimming: 5 bases; junction bases outside the gene matches: 7. Germline V CDR1 and CDR2: MNHEY, SVGAGI. As DNA, the CDR3 is TGTGCCAGCAGTTACTTGCCTAGCGGGAGCGCGGAGACCCAGTACTTC. Translated, it gives CASSYLPSGSAETQYF.

The chain uses TRBV9 and TRBJ2-5; no clear D gene. CDR1 is SGDLS, CDR2 YYNGEE, per germline. The V and J ends lost 4 bases and 4 bases respectively, with 14 bases between them. The CDR3 loop spans 14 amino acids. The CDR3 reads CASSPGGLRETQYF. In nucleotides, the CDR3 is TGTGCCAGCAGCCCAGGTGGGTTGAGAGAGACCCAGTACTTC. Complete variable domain (other parts from reference TRBV9 and TRBJ2-5): DSGVTQTPKHLITATGQRVTLRCSPRSGDLSVYWYQQSLDQGLQFLIQYYNGEERAKGNILERFSAQQFPDLHSELNLSSLELGDSALYFCASSPGGLRETQYFGPGTRLLVL.

CDR3 DNA sequence: TGTGCCAGCAGCCAAGGAGGGGGGGCCTACAATGAGCAGTTCTTC. This sequence encodes CASSQGGGAYNEQFF. The chain uses TRBV3-1 and TRBJ2-1; tentative D call: TRBD2 (7 bases). V dropped 1 base and J dropped 2 bases, with 9 bases sitting between them. Germline-derived CDR1 and CDR2 are LGHDT and YNNKEL (reference sequence). This CDR3 comprises 15 residues.

The J gene is TRBJ2-1, the V gene TRBV20-1; D may be TRBD2 (6 bases). From germline, CDR1 is DFQATT and CDR2 SNEGSKA (reference sequence). This CDR3 has 15 amino acids. Trimming took off 0 bases at V and 6 bases at J, with 15 bases between the two ends. CDR3 sequence reads: CSARDWGEKANEQFF. The CDR3, as DNA: TGCAGTGCTAGAGATTGGGGGGAGAAAGCCAATGAGCAGTTCTTC.

This clonotype was counted a few times. The chain is built from TRBV24-1 and TRBJ2-5, with D uncertain. CDR3 length equals 15 residues. Germline CDR1 reads KGHDR; CDR2 reads SFDVKD. Trimming shortened V by 4 bases and J by 5 bases, and 16 bases separated the two germline ends. This chain's CDR3 is CATSDPGASGETQYF. CDR3 nucleotide sequence: TGTGCCACCAGTGACCCTGGAGCGAGTGGGGAGACCCAGTACTTC.

Ten or more counts support this clonotype. V usage is TRBV29-1 and J usage is TRBJ2-2; 7 nucleotides align to TRBD2. The ends lost 5 bases at V and 3 bases at J; junction bases unmatched: 6. The CDR3 spans 14 residues. CDR1 is SQVTM and CDR2 is ANQGSEA in the germline V gene. CDR3 nucleotide sequence: TGCAGCGTTAGTGGGAGGGCCTACACCGGGGAGCTGTTTTTT. Translation gives CSVSGRAYTGELFF.

In its sample, this clonotype was seen once. This chain connects TRBV20-1 to TRBJ2-4; either TRBD1 or TRBD2 may fit D (5 bases each). The length of the CDR3 is 13 residues. The V and J ends lost 6 bases and 3 bases respectively, with 12 bases between them. Germline CDR1 DFQATT, CDR2 SNEGSKA (reference sequence). CDR3 sequence (DNA): TGCAGTGCCTTCGAGAGGGGCAAAAACATTCAGTACTTC. This translates into CSAFERGKNIQYF.

The chain links TRBV2 to TRBJ1-5, with TRBD1 matching over 8 bases. V trimming: 4 bases; J trimming: 7 bases; junction bases outside the gene matches: 6. This CDR3 contains 14 residues. CDR1 and CDR2 from the germline V gene are SNHLY and FYNNEI. The CDR3: CASSVSGGYQPQHF. The CDR3 nucleotides read TGTGCCAGCAGTGTTTCAGGGGGCTACCAGCCCCAGCATTTT. The whole variable domain, filled in from reference TRBV2 and TRBJ1-5, reads EPEVTQTPSHQVTQMGQEVILRCVPISNHLYFYWYRQILGQKVEFLVSFYNNEISEKSEIFDDQFSVERPDGSNFTLKIRSTKLEDSAMYFCASSVSGGYQPQHFGDGTRLSIL.